This T cell receptor (beta chain) was identified during a study of Graves' ophthalmopathy and Graves' hyperthyroidism (dated by TCRdb to 2017 to 2018). In the study overall: A patient counted as having stable hyperthyroidism if there was no progression to ophthalmopathy within 18 months of follow-up. An independent validation cohort was composed of approximately 19 hyperthyroidism patients and approximately 15 patients who later progressed from hyperthyroidism to ophthalmopathy. A discovery set of 100 patients (43 ophthalmopathy, under 65 stable hyperthyroidism) was enrolled to explore V-J signatures distinguishing ophthalmopathy from hyperthyroidism. In six hyperthyroidism patients, T-cell repertoires of thyroid tissue and blood were compared. TCR beta repertoire signatures were used to distinguish Graves' ophthalmopathy from Graves' hyperthyroidism and to predict progression to ophthalmopathy. In total, approximately 130 blood samples were TCR-sequenced: 43 ophthalmopathy, 80 or so hyperthyroidism and roughly 17 hyperthyroidism-to-ophthalmopathy patients. Following sample collection, hyperthyroidism patients were given methimazole at a starting dose of 30 mg daily, and ophthalmopathy patients were given high-dose intravenous methylprednisolone. Broad study findings and their caveats: In cross-validation, the 13-signature model distinguished ophthalmopathy from stable hyperthyroidism with roughly 90% sensitivity and approximately 81% specificity, and in the test set the corresponding values were approximately 80% and 68%. Among expanded thyroid clonotypes with frequency above 0.001, most also showed up in blood, which suggests that blood repertoires may reflect the thyroid immune response. Sample size was not statistically predetermined, and group allocation was not concealed from the investigators. In validation, the model predicted ophthalmopathy progression with about 71% sensitivity and roughly 78% specificity; some twelve predicted patients were CT-confirmed with GO in a median of approximately six months.

Reading from cysteine to phenylalanine, the CDR3 counts 14 amino acids. Just the 42-base CDR3 DNA is kept, in frame starting at base 1. Based on the germline V gene, the CDR1 and CDR2 sequences are MGHDK and SYGVNS. The junction shows trimming of 1 base on V and 4 bases on J, plus 8 bases between the germline ends. For repertoire sequencing, TCR beta CDR3 regions were amplified from RNA transcripts. HTBI primers and the Qiagen OneStep RT-PCR kit were used in a first-round RT-PCR, which was followed by a second-round multiplex PCR, size selection and purification. Libraries were sequenced paired-end with 100 bp reads on an Illumina HiSeq2000. On the study's bioinformatics: Reads were processed with SOAPnuke, discarding reads with adapters, uncalled bases, mean Phred below 15, or no exact constant-primer or identifier match. High-quality paired reads were merged with COPE v1.2.5. Each unique nucleotide sequence was treated as a clonotype, and MiTCR v1.1 was used to align the clonotypes to the IMGT TRB V, D and J references. Analysis was restricted to V-J combinations with a frequency above 0.0001, which covered about 99% of repertoires. A TCR clonal expansion and chaos score per V-J combination was defined as the ratio of F50 clonal expansion to chaos observed in the TCRdist matrix. Welch's t-statistics and random forest were used to reduce the features to approximately 13 V-J combinations, which were then used as input to a naive Bayes classifier. The Morisita-Horn index was used to measure how similar the thyroid and blood repertoires were. TCRdb's own reprocessing of the public reads used fastp at Q25 and MiXCR and kept productive beta chains. Each CDR3 protein gets just one entry, which takes the most common genes and DNA from the rows behind it. V and J calls and clone size were set by TCRdb, not the authors. Here the sample has about 1.1 million distinct CDR3 sequences; 36% occur a single time. The ten largest clones capture 11% of the sample.

Comments on this clonotype: The clone's antigen remains unknown. No base-level quality is on record; no much larger clone is a single base apart.

Hyperthyroidism patients were newly diagnosed, with disease duration under 2 months, and aged 18 to 65 years. Anyone with other autoimmune diseases, uncontrolled infections, pregnancy or lactation was excluded from the study. Clinical symptoms, serum thyroxine, TRAb, thyroid ultrasound and orbital computed tomography were used for diagnosis. Total RNA was extracted with Trizol reagent and quality-checked on an Agilent 2100 Bioanalyzer. The sequence derives from an adult man with Graves' hyperthyroidism. The sequenced sample was peripheral blood or thyroid tissue (not recorded which). The sequence links TRBV25-1 to TRBJ2-1, with the D gene not clear enough to name. The nucleotide sequence reads TGTGCCAGCAGTGAATCATTGGGATACAATGAGCAGTTCTTC. Its amino acids are CASSESLGYNEQFF.